This T cell receptor beta chain was recorded in a study of T cells in Graves' hyperthyroidism and ophthalmopathy. Study in general: Peripheral blood sampling occurred at initial diagnosis, before any treatment.

Exclusion of a patient resulted from uncontrolled infection, other autoimmune disease, pregnancy or lactation. Germline CDR1 reads SGHDT; CDR2 reads YYEEEE. CDR3 length: 17 residues. Trimming took 0 bases from V and 5 from J; bases not matched to a gene: 9. What was amplified from RNA transcripts were TCR beta CDR3 regions. Using the HTBI primer set, a first-round RT-PCR was run on the TCR CDR3. TCRdb re-called the multiplex PCR reads through MiXCR, storing one row per CDR3 protein. The sample has some 600,000 distinct CDR3 sequences, approximately 15% seen once. The receptor was derived from a woman aged 25 to 39 with Graves' hyperthyroidism that later progressed to Graves' ophthalmopathy. This chain connects TRBV5-6 to TRBJ2-1; the match to TRBD1 covers 9 bases. The sample comprised blood. CDR3 nucleotide sequence: TGTGCCAGCAGCTTGGCAAGCACAGGGGGCGCCCACAATGAGCAGTTCTTC. It codes for CASSLASTGGAHNEQFF.